These T cell receptor beta chains were read from a single sample in a study of T-cell reconstitution after alpha-beta-depleted transplantation in children. TCRdb used MiXCR to reprocess the PCR reads, holding one entry per CDR3 protein. The sample carries about 640,000 distinct CDR3 sequences, 15% to 20% recorded once. The specimen was PBMCs from the stem cell graft donor, collected from the stem cell graft. Every receptor here comes from a human donor who donated a stem cell graft to a child with acute myeloid leukemia. Both conserved end residues are part of each CDR3. The D gene is left open where the match is weak. Clone size, where shown, is once, few, many, or a class for clones that have expanded.

d_gene	v_gene	j_gene	abundance	CDR3aa	CDR3nt
TRBD2	TRBV12-3/TRBV12-4	TRBJ2-2	NA	CASSSAGGYTGELFF	TGTGCCAGCAGTTCAGCGGGGGGGTACACCGGGGAGCTGTTTTTT
NA	TRBV15	TRBJ2-7	many	CATSHRDTNYEQYF	TGTGCCACCAGCCACCGGGACACCAACTACGAGCAGTACTTC
NA	TRBV13	TRBJ2-7	NA	CASSVRLKDTSSYEQYF	TGTGCCAGCAGCGTACGTTTAAAGGATACGAGCTCCTACGAGCAGTACTTC
NA	TRBV6-5	TRBJ1-2	few	CASSSPGFYGYTF	TGTGCCAGCAGTTCCCCGGGGTTCTATGGCTACACCTTC
NA	TRBV7-2	TRBJ1-2	many	CASSLEGPGLGYTF	TGTGCCAGCAGCTTAGAAGGGCCAGGCCTTGGCTACACCTTC
NA	TRBV28	TRBJ2-3	many	CASSSTRASRTDTQYF	TGTGCCAGCAGTTCGACGCGGGCATCACGCACAGATACGCAGTATTTT
NA	TRBV14	TRBJ2-1	NA	CASSQDWSYNEQFF	TGTGCCAGCAGCCAAGATTGGAGTTACAATGAGCAGTTCTTC
NA	TRBV5-1	TRBJ2-1	NA	CASSLGDSHNEQFF	TGCGCCAGCAGCTTGGGTGACAGCCACAATGAGCAGTTCTTC
NA	TRBV20-1	TRBJ1-4	many	CSAPGQFNEKLFF	TGCAGTGCCCCCGGACAGTTTAATGAAAAACTGTTTTTT
NA	TRBV12-3/TRBV12-4	TRBJ2-7	many	CASSLATKYEQYF	TGTGCCAGCAGTTTAGCGACGAAATACGAGCAGTACTTC